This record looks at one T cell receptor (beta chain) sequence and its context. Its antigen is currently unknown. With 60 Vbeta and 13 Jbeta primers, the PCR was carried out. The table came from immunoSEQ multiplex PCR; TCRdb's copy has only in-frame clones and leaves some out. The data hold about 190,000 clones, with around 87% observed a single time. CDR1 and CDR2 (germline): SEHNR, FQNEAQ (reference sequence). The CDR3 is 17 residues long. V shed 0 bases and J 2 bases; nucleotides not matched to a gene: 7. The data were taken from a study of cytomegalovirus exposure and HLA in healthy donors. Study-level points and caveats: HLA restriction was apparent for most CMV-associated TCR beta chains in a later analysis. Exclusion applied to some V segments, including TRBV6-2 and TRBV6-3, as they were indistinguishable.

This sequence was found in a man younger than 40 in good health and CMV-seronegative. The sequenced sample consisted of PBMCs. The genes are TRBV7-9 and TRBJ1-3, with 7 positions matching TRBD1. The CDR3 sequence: CASSLARGDLAGNTIYF. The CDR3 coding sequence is TGTGCCAGCAGCTTAGCCAGGGGGGATCTCGCTGGAAACACCATATATTTT.